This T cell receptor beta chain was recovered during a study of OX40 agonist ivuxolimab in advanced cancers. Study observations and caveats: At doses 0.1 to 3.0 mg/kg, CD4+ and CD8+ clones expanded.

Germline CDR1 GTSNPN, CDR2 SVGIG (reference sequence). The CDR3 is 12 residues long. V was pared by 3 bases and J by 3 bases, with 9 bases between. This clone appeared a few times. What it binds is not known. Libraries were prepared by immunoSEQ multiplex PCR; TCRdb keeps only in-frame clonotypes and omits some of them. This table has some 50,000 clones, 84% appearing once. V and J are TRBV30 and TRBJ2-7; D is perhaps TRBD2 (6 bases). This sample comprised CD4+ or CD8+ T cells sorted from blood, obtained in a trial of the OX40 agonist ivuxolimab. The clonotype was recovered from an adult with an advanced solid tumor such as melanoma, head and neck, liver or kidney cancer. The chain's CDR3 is CAWSTTSYEQYF. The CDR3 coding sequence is TGTGCCTGGAGCACGACTAGCTACGAGCAGTACTTC.